The present entry profiles one T cell receptor (beta chain) with its context. Losses at the gene ends were 4 bases for V and 10 bases for J; bases not matched to a gene: 14. The CDR3 runs 18 residues. The germline V gene encodes CDR1 MNHEY and CDR2 SMNVEV (reference sequence). The entry originates in a study of cytomegalovirus exposure and HLA in healthy donors. Both 60 Vbeta primers and 13 Jbeta primers went into the PCR. Clones were read by immunoSEQ multiplex PCR, and TCRdb kept only the in-frame ones, dropping some. The sample yields about 130,000 clones, roughly 70% seen once. The gene calls are TRBV27 and TRBJ2-1; TRBD2 agrees at 15 bases. The sequence came from a human donor in good health. Sequencing was carried out using PBMCs. The CDR3 spells CASSWVMVGTSGRNEQFF. CDR3 nucleotide sequence: TGTGCCAGCAGTTGGGTGATGGTAGGGACTAGCGGGAGGAACGAGCAGTTCTTC.